What follows are 10 T cell receptor beta chains derived from one specimen sequenced in a study of CD8 T cells in ankylosing spondylitis. Notes on the study in general: A TCR beta motif of several highly homologous variants seemed to mark ankylosing spondylitis blood.

Their cognate antigens are unknown. TCRdb re-called the 5' RACE reads with MiXCR, one entry per CDR3 protein. Seen here are 200,000 to 250,000 distinct CDR3 sequences, 7.3% observed once, and the top ten hold about 14%. Sequencing input: blood, either unsorted or a sorted T cell fraction (not recorded which). The receptors stem from a male donor with ankylosing spondylitis.

The chain carries TRBV3-1 and TRBJ2-2, with a tentative D call TRBD2 (5 bases). CDR1 and CDR2 from the germline V gene are LGHDT and YNNKEL (reference sequence). The CDR3 is 15 amino acids. The ends were cut back, 11 bases at V and 0 bases at J, with 16 bases in the middle. For the CDR3, the DNA is TGTGCCTCCAGCCCGGAGGTCGCGAACACCGGGGAGCTGTTTTTT. Translated, it gives CASSPEVANTGELFF.

The table lists this clonotype with many counts. The J gene is TRBJ2-1, the V gene TRBV5-6; a possible D gene is TRBD1 (5 bases). The V end was cut by 2 bases, the J end by 9 bases, with 18 bases between. The CDR3 has 15 residues. CDR1 SGHDT and CDR2 YYEEEE come from the germline V gene. In DNA, the CDR3 is TGTGCCAGCAGCTTCCCTGAATGGGGCGCCGGTGAGCAGTTCTTC. Its protein is CASSFPEWGAGEQFF.

This clonotype has only a few counts. The chain joins TRBV11-2 to TRBJ2-3, with 11 bases lining up with TRBD2. The length of the CDR3 is 22 residues. Germline CDR1 SGHAT, CDR2 FQNNGV. Trimming removed 0 bases from V and 2 bases from J; junction bases left unmatched: 19. The CDR3 DNA reads as TGTGCCAGCAGCTTAGATATGGCCGGCCTAGCGGGGGGCCCCCGTTACACAGATACGCAGTATTTT. Protein sequence: CASSLDMAGLAGGPRYTDTQYF.

This clonotype was observed many times. This rearrangement joins TRBV12-3 or TRBV12-4 to TRBJ2-3; 10 positions agree with TRBD2. This CDR3 has 16 residues. V shed 6 bases, J shed 2 bases, and the junction held 8 bases outside the gene matches. The CDR3 region has the DNA TGTGCCAGCAGCCTTATAGCGGGAGGAGACACAGATACGCAGTATTTT. Its translation: CASSLIAGGDTDTQYF.

This clonotype was counted at least ten times. The V and J genes are TRBV5-1 and TRBJ1-1, with a possible D match to TRBD1 (6 bases). CDR1 and CDR2 from the germline V gene are SGHRS and YFSETQ. Trimming cost V 3 bases and J 5 bases, with 14 bases left between them. The CDR3 covers 14 residues. CDR3 in DNA: TGCGCCAGCAGCTCGTATGGAGGGGGTACTGAAGCTTTCTTT. Translation gives CASSSYGGGTEAFF.

This clonotype has ten or more counts. The V and J genes are TRBV7-8 and TRBJ1-5; D is undetermined. The CDR3 has 16 residues. V was shortened by 4 bases and J by 3 bases, with 16 bases between the two germline ends. The germline V gene encodes CDR1 SGHVS and CDR2 FQNEAQ. The chain's CDR3 is CASSSREWIINQPQHF. The CDR3 DNA reads TGTGCCAGCAGCTCAAGGGAGTGGATTATCAATCAGCCCCAGCATTTT.

This clonotype has ten or more counts. CDR3 residues: CASNRGLKEQFF. The CDR3 DNA is TGTGCCAGCAATCGGGGGCTAAAAGAGCAGTTCTTC. This sequence joins TRBV5-6 and TRBJ2-1; D might be TRBD1 or TRBD2, each matching 6 bases. Germline CDR1 SGHDT, CDR2 YYEEEE. Trimming shortened V by 6 bases and J by 10 bases, and 14 bases separated the two germline ends. The CDR3 covers 12 residues.

This clonotype was seen ten or more times. The V gene is TRBV29-1, the J gene TRBJ1-1; TRBD1 agrees at 11 bases. The V segment lost 1 base and the J segment 7 bases; nucleotides outside the gene matches: 8. Looked up from germline, CDR1 is SQVTM and CDR2 is ANQGSEA. The CDR3 is 15 amino acids. The CDR3 loop is CSVEGGQGEGGEAFF. CDR3 coding DNA: TGCAGCGTTGAAGGGGGACAGGGGGAAGGGGGTGAAGCTTTCTTT.

This clonotype was counted many times. V is TRBV30 and J is TRBJ1-1; D not resolved. CDR1 and CDR2 from the germline V gene are GTSNPN and SVGIG (reference sequence). Trimming shortened V by 1 base and J by 11 bases, and 11 bases separated the two germline ends. The CDR3 has 11 residues. The CDR3 here is CAWSGGLRAFF. The CDR3 DNA reads TGTGCCTGGAGTGGAGGGCTGAGGGCTTTCTTT.

In its sample, this clonotype was seen many times. The V and J genes are TRBV12-3 or TRBV12-4 and TRBJ2-1, with 9 bases aligning to TRBD1. With V trimmed by 6 bases and J by 7 bases, 10 bases remained unmatched. CDR3 length equals 15 residues. This CDR3 is CASRVPGTGMNEQFF. CDR3 bases: TGTGCCAGCAGGGTACCCGGGACAGGGATGAATGAGCAGTTCTTC.